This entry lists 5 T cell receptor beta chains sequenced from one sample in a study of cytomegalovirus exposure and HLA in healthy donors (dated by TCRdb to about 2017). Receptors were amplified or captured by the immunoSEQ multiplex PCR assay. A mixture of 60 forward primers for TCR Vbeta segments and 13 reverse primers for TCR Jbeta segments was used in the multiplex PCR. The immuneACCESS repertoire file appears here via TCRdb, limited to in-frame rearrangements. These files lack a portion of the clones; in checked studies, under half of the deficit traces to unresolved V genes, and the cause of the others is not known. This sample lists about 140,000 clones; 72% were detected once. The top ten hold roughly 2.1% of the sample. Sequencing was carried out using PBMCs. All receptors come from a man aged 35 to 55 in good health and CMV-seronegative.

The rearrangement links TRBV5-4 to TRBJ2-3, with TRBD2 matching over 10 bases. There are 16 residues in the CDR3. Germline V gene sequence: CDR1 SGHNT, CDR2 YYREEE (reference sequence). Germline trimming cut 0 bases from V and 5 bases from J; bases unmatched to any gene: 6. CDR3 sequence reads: CASSLERGGVVDTQYF. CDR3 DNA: TGTGCCAGCAGCTTGGAGCGGGGGGGCGTGGTAGATACGCAGTATTTT.

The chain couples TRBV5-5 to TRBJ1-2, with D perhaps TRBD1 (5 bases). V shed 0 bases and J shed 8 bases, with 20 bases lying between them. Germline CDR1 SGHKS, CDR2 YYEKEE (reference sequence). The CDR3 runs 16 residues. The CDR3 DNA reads TGTGCCAGCAGCTTGGGACAGCTACGCAGCCCAGGGGGCTACACCTTC. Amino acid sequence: CASSLGQLRSPGGYTF.

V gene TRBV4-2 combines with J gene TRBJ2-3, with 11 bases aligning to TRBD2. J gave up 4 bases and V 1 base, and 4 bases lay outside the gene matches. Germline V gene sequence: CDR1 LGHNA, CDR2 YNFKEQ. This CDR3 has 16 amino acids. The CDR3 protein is CASSQVLAGGADTQYF. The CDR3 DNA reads TGTGCCAGCAGCCAAGTGCTAGCGGGAGGCGCAGATACGCAGTATTTT.

CDR3 sequence: CAISEYEGWGWGPYEQYF. As DNA, the CDR3 is TGTGCCATCAGTGAATACGAGGGATGGGGCTGGGGGCCCTACGAGCAGTACTTC. The V call is TRBV10-3, the J call TRBJ2-7; perhaps TRBD1 as D (6 bases). CDR3 length: 18 residues. Germline assignment: CDR1 ENHRY and CDR2 SYGVKD. V lost 3 bases and J lost 2, with 23 bases in between.

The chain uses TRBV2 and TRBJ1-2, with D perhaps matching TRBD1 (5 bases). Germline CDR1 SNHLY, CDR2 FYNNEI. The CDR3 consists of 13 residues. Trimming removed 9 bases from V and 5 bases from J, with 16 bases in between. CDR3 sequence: CARIGGGSYGYTF. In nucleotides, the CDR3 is TGTGCCAGAATTGGGGGGGGATCGTATGGCTACACCTTC.